These 24 T cell receptor beta chains were all obtained from the same sample, sequenced in a study of a mutant IDH1 vaccine in newly diagnosed glioma. The time point is: week 23, last vaccination. Every vaccination contained 300 ug of the mutant IDH1 20-mer peptide and was paired with topical imiquimod. Which antigens these TCRs recognize remains unknown. Only in-frame clones appear in the TCRdb table, and some are missing; sequencing was by immunoSEQ multiplex PCR. The repertoire holds approximately 60,000 clones, 70% to 90% seen once, with 4% in the top ten. The source was PBMCs, collected from a glioma patient whose treatment included an IDH1 peptide vaccine. The receptors stem from a man aged 25-45 years with glioma.

The V gene is TRBV18, the J gene TRBJ1-4, with D possibly matching TRBD1 (6 bases). This CDR3 spans 15 amino acids. Germline CDR1 is KGHSH and CDR2 is LQKENI. The V end lost 11 bases, the J end lost 8 bases, and 24 bases lay between the germline ends. This chain's CDR3 is CAVRGRSGGNEKLFF. The CDR3 nucleotides read TGTGCCGTCCGGGGACGGTCGGGGGGCAACGAAAAACTGTTTTTT.

This rearrangement joins TRBV7-8 to TRBJ2-7; 7 bases line up with TRBD1. With 4 bases clipped from V and 0 bases from J, the junction kept 12 bases outside the gene matches. CDR3 size: 17 residues. From germline, CDR1 is SGHVS and CDR2 FQNEAQ. In DNA form, the CDR3 reads TGTGCCAGCAGCTCTATAGAACCGGGACAGCTCTCCTACGAGCAGTACTTC. Protein product: CASSSIEPGQLSYEQYF.

This clone appeared a few times. The CDR3: CASSLGTGSEAFF. The CDR3 nucleotides are TGTGCCAGCTCACTGGGGACAGGGAGTGAAGCTTTCTTT. The V gene is TRBV18, the J gene TRBJ1-1; 9 bases fit TRBD1. V was pared by 4 bases and J by 7 bases, with 4 bases of the junction left unmatched. The CDR3 totals 13 residues. The V gene's germline CDR1 is KGHSH and CDR2 LQKENI.

Only a few counts were recorded for this clone. The chain carries TRBV5-1 and TRBJ1-4; 7 nucleotides align to TRBD1. This CDR3 contains 14 residues. V dropped 5 bases and J dropped 2; count of bases not matched to a gene: 3. From germline, CDR1 is SGHRS and CDR2 YFSETQ. The CDR3 protein is CASRNRGTNEKLFF. The CDR3 bases are TGCGCCAGCAGAAACAGGGGCACTAATGAAAAACTGTTTTTT.

The CDR3: CASSLSQSPLHF. Written as DNA, the CDR3 is TGTGCCAGCAGCTTATCCCAATCACCCCTCCACTTT. This chain links TRBV7-2 with TRBJ1-6; D unclear. The CDR3 consists of 12 residues. With 2 bases removed from V and 10 bases from J, the gap between germline ends came to 6 bases. Germline V gene sequence: CDR1 SGHTA, CDR2 FQGNSA.

The V call is TRBV6-4, the J call TRBJ2-1, with 7 bases fitting TRBD1. The CDR3 is 14 amino acids. V lost 6 bases to trimming and J lost 0 bases; unmatched junction nucleotides: 2. Germline-derived CDR1 and CDR2 are MRHNA and SNTAGT. The CDR3 is CASSRDSSYNEQFF. CDR3 nucleotide sequence: TGTGCCAGCAGCCGGGACAGCTCCTACAATGAGCAGTTCTTC.

The chain carries TRBV11-1 and TRBJ2-3; no clear D gene. Germline CDR1 and CDR2: SGHAT and FQDESV (reference sequence). The CDR3 consists of 12 residues. Deletions cut 5 bases from V and 5 bases from J, with 8 bases between. The chain's CDR3 is CASSLLGDTQYF. As DNA, the CDR3 is TGTGCCAGCAGCCTATTGGGAGATACGCAGTATTTT.

Concerning this clone itself: Relative to the germline gene, one junction end is altered; a read error may explain this. In the same sample, other DNA sequences code for this CDR3. The chain combines TRBV7-2 with TRBJ1-2, with D possibly TRBD1 on 5 matching bases. Looked up from germline, CDR1 is SGHTA and CDR2 is FQGNSA. There are 14 residues in the CDR3. CDR3 region: CASSRTGTNYGYTF. CDR3 DNA: TGTGCCAGCAGCCGCACAGGTACTAACTATGGCTACACCTTT.

This clone was detected a few times. The chain uses TRBV7-9 and TRBJ1-2; D not resolved. CDR3 length: 14 residues. Germline lookup yields CDR1 SEHNR and CDR2 FQNEAQ (reference sequence). The V end lost 1 base, the J end lost 5 bases, and 11 bases lay between the germline ends. CDR3 region: CASSLGGREYGYTF. CDR3 coding DNA: TGTGCCAGCAGCTTAGGGGGTAGGGAGTATGGCTACACCTTC.

The chain links TRBV19 to TRBJ2-6; 7 nucleotides match TRBD1. Germline V CDR1 and CDR2: LNHDA, SQIVND (reference sequence). This CDR3 contains 16 residues. V shed 7 bases and J 1 base; nucleotides not matched to a gene: 7. CDR3 sequence (DNA): TGTGCCAGTACGAGAGGCAGGGGGTCTGGGGCCAACGTCCTGACTTTC. Translating gives CASTRGRGSGANVLTF.

The rearrangement links TRBV7-2 to TRBJ2-5; D possibly corresponds to TRBD1 (6 bases). V lost 4 bases to trimming and J lost 2 bases, with 11 bases between them. The germline V gene has CDR1 SGHTA and CDR2 FQGNSA. The CDR3 loop spans 14 amino acids. The CDR3 sequence: CASSWGTLQETQYF. The CDR3 DNA follows: TGTGCCAGCAGCTGGGGGACATTACAAGAGACCCAGTACTTC.

This clone was counted only a few times. The CDR3 DNA sequence: TGTGCCAGTAGTCCGGCAGGATCCCTGCTCTACACCTTC. Its translation is CASSPAGSLLYTF. The V call is TRBV19, the J call TRBJ1-2; D unresolved. The CDR3 covers 13 residues. Germline CDR1 is LNHDA and CDR2 is SQIVND (reference sequence). Trimming took 5 bases from V and 10 from J, leaving 17 bases between them.

This sequence joins TRBV11-2 and TRBJ2-3; D is uncertain. V lost 1 base, J lost 2 bases, and 7 bases lay in between. CDR1 and CDR2 from the germline V gene are SGHAT and FQNNGV. This CDR3 has 14 residues. The CDR3 loop is CASSLGHPTDTQYF. Here the CDR3 DNA reads TGTGCCAGCAGCTTAGGCCACCCCACAGATACGCAGTATTTT.

This rearrangement joins TRBV7-2 to TRBJ1-6; TRBD1 is a possible D gene (6 bases). Germline CDR1 reads SGHTA; CDR2 reads FQGNSA. There are 16 residues in the CDR3. Trimming removed 6 bases at V and 7 bases at J, with 19 bases between. CDR3 in amino acids: CASSRRTVYRNSPLHF. The DNA for the CDR3 is TGTGCCAGCAGTCGCCGGACAGTTTACAGGAATTCACCCCTCCACTTT.

The chain combines TRBV5-1 with TRBJ2-1; D possibly corresponds to TRBD1 (6 bases). This CDR3 is 18 amino acids long. Looked up from germline, CDR1 is SGHRS and CDR2 is YFSETQ. Trimming stripped 4 bases from V and 3 bases from J, with 23 bases between. The CDR3 coding sequence is TGCGCCAGCAGCCAGGACCGACCTGGACAGCCTCTCTACAATGAGCAGTTCTTC. Translating it yields CASSQDRPGQPLYNEQFF.

CDR3 coding DNA: TGTGCCAGCAGTTACGATACCGGGAACACCGGGGAGCTGTTTTTT. This translates into CASSYDTGNTGELFF. J is TRBJ2-2 and V is TRBV6-6; D unclear. Trimming cost V 2 bases and J 1 base, with 8 bases left between them. Germline assignment: CDR1 MNHNY and CDR2 SVGAGI (reference sequence). The CDR3 is 15 residues long.

The chain couples TRBV5-1 to TRBJ1-2; a weak D match, TRBD1 (6 bases). V gave up 1 base and J gave up 2 bases, with 12 bases separating them. The CDR3 totals 15 residues. CDR1 is SGHRS, CDR2 YFSETQ, per germline. This CDR3 reads CASSLKRGANYGYTF. CDR3 in DNA: TGCGCCAGCAGCTTGAAGCGGGGGGCGAACTATGGCTACACCTTC.

This chain joins TRBV28 and TRBJ1-4; a weak D match, TRBD1 (5 bases). Per the germline V gene, CDR1 is MDHEN and CDR2 is SYDVKM. V was shortened by 3 bases and J by 8 bases, with 13 bases between the two germline ends. The CDR3 sequence is 14 residues long. This CDR3 is CASSFRQGREKLFF. Written as DNA, the CDR3 is TGTGCCAGCAGTTTCCGGCAGGGAAGGGAAAAACTGTTTTTT.

The chain has TRBV9 and TRBJ1-2; D may be TRBD1 (5 bases). Germline values: CDR1 SGDLS, CDR2 YYNGEE. This CDR3 has 15 residues. V was cut by 3 bases and J by 2 bases, with 14 bases left in between. The CDR3 reads CASSEGYRQNYGYTF. The CDR3 DNA follows: TGTGCCAGCAGCGAGGGGTATCGGCAGAACTATGGCTACACCTTC.

J is TRBJ1-2 and V is TRBV5-5, with D perhaps matching TRBD1 (6 bases). CDR3 length: 14 amino acids. Germline CDR1 SGHKS, CDR2 YYEKEE (reference sequence). Trimming left V 3 bases short and J 4 bases short, with 13 bases between. CDR3 residues: CASSYQPGAYGYTF. The CDR3 DNA sequence: TGTGCCAGCAGCTACCAACCGGGGGCCTATGGCTACACCTTC.

The V gene is TRBV6-6, the J gene TRBJ2-3, with 8 bases that match TRBD2. The trim removed 3 bases at V and 3 bases at J, leaving 5 bases unmatched. Germline V lookup: CDR1 MNHNY, CDR2 SVGAGI (reference sequence). This CDR3 is 15 amino acids long. The CDR3 DNA reads as TGTGCCAGCAGTTATTCGGGGGGGCGAACAGATACGCAGTATTTT. Encoded protein: CASSYSGGRTDTQYF.

The chain recombines TRBV18 with TRBJ1-5; TRBD1 agrees at 7 bases. Germline CDR1 KGHSH, CDR2 LQKENI. This CDR3 is 15 amino acids long. The V segment lost 3 bases and the J segment 0 bases; nucleotides outside the gene matches: 2. The CDR3 loop is CASSPDRISNQPQHF. CDR3 DNA sequence: TGTGCCAGCTCACCGGACAGGATTAGCAATCAGCCCCAGCATTTT. Together with reference TRBV18 and TRBJ1-5, the CDR3 gives the full variable domain: NAGVMQNPRHLVRRRGQEARLRCSPMKGHSHVYWYRQLPEEGLKFMVYLQKENIIDESGMPKERFSAEFPKEGPSILRIQQVVRGDSAAYFCASSPDRISNQPQHFGDGTRLSIL.

The gene calls are TRBV5-5 and TRBJ1-2; D is uncertain. CDR3 size: 15 residues. V lost 4 bases to trimming and J lost 4 bases, with 17 bases between them. CDR1 and CDR2 (germline): SGHKS, YYEKEE (reference sequence). This CDR3 is CASSPWTDSPYGYTF. CDR3 in DNA: TGTGCCAGCAGCCCCTGGACGGATTCCCCCTATGGCTACACCTTC.

The table lists this clone with a few counts. The chain employs TRBV19 and TRBJ1-2; a weak D match, TRBD1 (5 bases). Germline V gene lookup returns CDR1 LNHDA and CDR2 SQIVND (reference sequence). The CDR3 covers 15 residues. The V end lost 1 base, the J end lost 5 bases, and 14 bases lay between the germline ends. The CDR3 is CASSIALSSGYGYTF. CDR3 coding DNA: TGTGCCAGTAGTATAGCCCTGTCCTCAGGGTATGGCTACACCTTC.